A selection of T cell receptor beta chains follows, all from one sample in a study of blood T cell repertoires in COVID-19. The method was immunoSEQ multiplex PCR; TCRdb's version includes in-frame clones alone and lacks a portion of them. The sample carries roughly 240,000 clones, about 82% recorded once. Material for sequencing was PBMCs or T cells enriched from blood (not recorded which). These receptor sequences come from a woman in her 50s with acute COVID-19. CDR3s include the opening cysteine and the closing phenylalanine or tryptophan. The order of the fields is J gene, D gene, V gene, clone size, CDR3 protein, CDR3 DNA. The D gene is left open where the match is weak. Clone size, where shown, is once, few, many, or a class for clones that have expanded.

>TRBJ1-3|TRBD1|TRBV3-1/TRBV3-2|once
CASSQGTGASGNTIYF
TGTGCCAGCAGCCAAGGGACAGGGGCCTCTGGAAACACCATATATTTT
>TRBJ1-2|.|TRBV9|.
CASSVEGRVVSGYTF
TGTGCCAGCAGCGTAGAAGGTCGGGTAGTAAGTGGCTACACCTTC
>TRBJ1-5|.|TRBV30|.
CAWNRGLDQPQHF
TGTGCCTGGAACCGGGGTCTCGATCAGCCCCAGCATTTT
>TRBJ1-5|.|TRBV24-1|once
CATSDSLGEASNQPQHF
TGTGCCACCAGTGACTCTTTGGGGGAGGCCTCGAATCAGCCCCAGCATTTT
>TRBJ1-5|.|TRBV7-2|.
CASSSYRDQPQHF
TGTGCCAGCAGCTCTTACAGGGATCAGCCCCAGCATTTT
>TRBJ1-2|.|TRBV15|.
CATSTDRNYGYTF
TGTGCCACCAGCACGGACAGAAACTATGGCTACACCTTC
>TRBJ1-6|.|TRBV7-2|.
CASRRQEPSPLHF
TGTGCCAGCAGGAGACAAGAACCTTCACCCCTCCACTTT
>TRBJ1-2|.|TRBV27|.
CASSPSITGMRKDGYTF
TGTGCCAGCAGCCCCAGTATCACAGGGATGCGGAAAGATGGCTACACCTTC
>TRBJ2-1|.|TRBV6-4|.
CARTVNIQGSHNEQFF
TGTGCCAGGACTGTGAACATACAGGGTTCCCACAATGAGCAGTTCTTC
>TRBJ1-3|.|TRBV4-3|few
CASAKQANSGNTIYF
TGCGCCAGCGCGAAACAGGCCAACTCTGGAAACACCATATATTTT
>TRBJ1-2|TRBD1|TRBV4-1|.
CASSQADGQGMRGYTF
TGCGCCAGCAGCCAAGCCGATGGACAGGGTATGAGAGGCTACACCTTC
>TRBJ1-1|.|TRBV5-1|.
CASSPGFLEMNTEAFF
TGCGCCAGCAGCCCAGGGTTTTTGGAAATGAACACTGAAGCTTTCTTT
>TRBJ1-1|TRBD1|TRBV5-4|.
CASSLQGAAEAFF
TGTGCCAGCAGCTTGCAGGGGGCCGCTGAAGCTTTCTTT
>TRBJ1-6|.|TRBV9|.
CASSPAGGVSPLHF
TGTGCCAGCAGCCCCGCAGGAGGGGTTTCACCCCTCCACTTT
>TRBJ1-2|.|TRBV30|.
CACKGWTGLRSGYTF
TGTGCCTGCAAAGGGTGGACGGGACTTCGAAGTGGCTACACCTTC
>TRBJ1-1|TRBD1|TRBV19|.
CASSITGVIDTEAFF
TGTGCCAGTAGTATAACAGGGGTGATAGACACTGAAGCTTTCTTT
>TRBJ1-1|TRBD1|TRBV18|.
CASSRGQGAMNTEAFF
TGTGCCAGCTCACGGGGACAGGGGGCAATGAACACTGAAGCTTTCTTT
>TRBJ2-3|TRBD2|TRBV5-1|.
CASSLRTSGDTDTQYF
TGCGCCAGCAGCCTCCGGACTAGCGGGGACACAGATACGCAGTATTTT
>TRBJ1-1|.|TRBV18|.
CASSLGQLNTEAFF
TGTGCCAGCTCACTGGGGCAGTTGAACACTGAAGCTTTCTTT
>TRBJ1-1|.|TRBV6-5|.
CASSYGRRAFF
TGTGCCAGCAGTTACGGGAGGAGAGCTTTCTTT
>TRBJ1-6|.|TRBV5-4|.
CASSSRTGGNSPLHF
TGTGCCAGCAGCTCGCGAACGGGGGGGAATTCACCCCTCCACTTT
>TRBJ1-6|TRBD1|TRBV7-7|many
CASRQGTGGNSPLHF
TGTGCCAGCAGGCAGGGGACAGGGGGGAATTCACCCCTCCACTTT
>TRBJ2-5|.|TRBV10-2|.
CASSEQGETQYF
TGCGCCAGCAGTGAGCAGGGAGAGACCCAGTACTTC